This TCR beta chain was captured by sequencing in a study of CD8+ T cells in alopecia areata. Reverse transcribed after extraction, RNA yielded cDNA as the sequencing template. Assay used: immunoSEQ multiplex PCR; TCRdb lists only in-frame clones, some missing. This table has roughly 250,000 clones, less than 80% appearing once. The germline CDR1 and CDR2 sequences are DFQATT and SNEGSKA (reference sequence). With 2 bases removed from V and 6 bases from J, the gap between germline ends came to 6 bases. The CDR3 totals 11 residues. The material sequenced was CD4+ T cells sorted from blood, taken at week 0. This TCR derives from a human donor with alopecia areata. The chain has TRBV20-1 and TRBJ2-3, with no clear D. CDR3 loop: CSARWVDTQYF. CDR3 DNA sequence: TGCAGTGCTAGATGGGTTGATACGCAGTATTTT.